This TCR beta chain was documented in a study of early T cells in non-severe SARS-CoV-2 infection. Study background: Sequencing input comprised bulk RNA from unsorted whole blood; chain pairing was not available. Overall study findings and caveats: There was a bias toward anti-spike CD8 responses in VDJdb matching, which missed private and CD4 specificities.

Trimming took 5 bases from V and 0 from J; bases not matched to a gene: 6. Germline lookup yields CDR1 SGHVS and CDR2 FNYEAQ. The CDR3 has 18 amino acids. Individual cDNA molecules received unique molecular identifiers during library preparation. TCRdb re-called the 5' RACE reads through MiXCR, storing one row per CDR3 protein. The sample consists of approximately 76,000 distinct CDR3 sequences, about 11% of them appearing once. Of note for this clonotype: Its antigen is still unknown.

The chain couples TRBV7-6 to TRBJ2-1; 14 bases match TRBD2. The TCR originated in an adult who was a healthcare worker with PCR-confirmed SARS-CoV-2 infection or an uninfected control (not recorded which). Sequenced input: whole blood. The CDR3 bases are TGTGCCAGCAGCCAGGGACTAGCGGGGGTAAGCTCCTACAATGAGCAGTTCTTC. Protein product: CASSQGLAGVSSYNEQFF. The variable domain in full, completed from reference TRBV7-6 and TRBJ2-1, reads GAGVSQSPRYKVTKRGQDVALRCDPISGHVSLYWYRQALGQGPEFLTYFNYEAQQDKSGLPNDRFSAERPEGSISTLTIQRTEQRDSAMYRCASSQGLAGVSSYNEQFFGPGTRLTVL.